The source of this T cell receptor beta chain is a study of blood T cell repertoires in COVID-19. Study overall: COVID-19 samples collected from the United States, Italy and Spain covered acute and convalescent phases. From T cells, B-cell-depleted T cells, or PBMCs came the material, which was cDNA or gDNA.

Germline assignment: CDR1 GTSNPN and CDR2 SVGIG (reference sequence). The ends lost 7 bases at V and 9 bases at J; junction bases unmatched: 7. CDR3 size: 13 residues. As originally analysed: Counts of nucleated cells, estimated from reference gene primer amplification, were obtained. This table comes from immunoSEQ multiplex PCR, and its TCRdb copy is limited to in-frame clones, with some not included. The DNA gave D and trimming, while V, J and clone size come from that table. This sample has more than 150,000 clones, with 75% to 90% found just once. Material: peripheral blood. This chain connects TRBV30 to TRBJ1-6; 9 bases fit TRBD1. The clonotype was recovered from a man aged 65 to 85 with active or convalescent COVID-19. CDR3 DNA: TGTGCCTCATCCGGGACAGGGTTTTCACCCCTCCACTTT. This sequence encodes CASSGTGFSPLHF.